This T cell receptor (beta chain) was identified during a study of regulatory T cells in long-lasting Graves disease. Through Arm-PCR of CDR3 regions and iRepertoire HTBI primers, TCR beta libraries were built. TCRdb fed the multiplex PCR reads into MiXCR, producing one record per CDR3 protein. Of approximately 300,000 distinct CDR3 sequences in the sample, 18% were seen once. Per germline, CDR1 GTSNPN and CDR2 SVGIG (reference sequence). Trimming left V 3 bases short and J 3 bases short, with 12 bases between. The CDR3 is 13 residues long. This clonotype was counted at least ten times. What it recognizes is unknown. This sample's time point: newly diagnosed GD, antithyroid drugs for less than 3 months. PBMC-extracted RNA yielded the TCR library. Study-wide findings and caveats: Newly diagnosed patients had higher TCR diversity than persistent Graves' patients did.

Source: peripheral blood mononuclear cells (PBMCs), taken at new diagnosis, from a patient treated with antithyroid drugs. The genes are TRBV30 and TRBJ2-7; D is unresolved. This receptor was obtained from a female donor with Graves disease. This CDR3 reads CAWSPSLSYEQYF. The CDR3 nucleotides read TGTGCCTGGAGCCCAAGCCTTAGCTACGAGCAGTACTTC.